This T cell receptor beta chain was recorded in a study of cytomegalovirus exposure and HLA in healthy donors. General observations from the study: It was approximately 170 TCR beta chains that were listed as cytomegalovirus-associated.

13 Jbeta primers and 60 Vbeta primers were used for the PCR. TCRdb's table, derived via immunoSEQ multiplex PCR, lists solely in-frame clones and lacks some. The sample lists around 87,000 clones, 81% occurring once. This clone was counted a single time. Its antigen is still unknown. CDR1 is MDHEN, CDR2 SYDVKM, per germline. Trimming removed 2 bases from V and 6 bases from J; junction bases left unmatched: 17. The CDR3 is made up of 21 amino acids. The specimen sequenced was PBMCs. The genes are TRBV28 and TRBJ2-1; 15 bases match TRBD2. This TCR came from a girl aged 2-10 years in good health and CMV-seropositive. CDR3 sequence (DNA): TGTGCCAGCAGTTTAAGATCTGCGGGACTAGCGGGAGGAAAGTTGAGCAATGAGCAGTTCTTC. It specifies CASSLRSAGLAGGKLSNEQFF.